The sample holds one count of the clone carrying this T cell receptor beta chain. The antigen is unknown. This entry comes from a study of shared clonotypes between healthy human individuals. Study outcomes and limitations: Naive CD4 clonotype sharing across a few donors was about 5%.

Clones were read by immunoSEQ multiplex PCR, and TCRdb kept only the in-frame ones, dropping some. The data show about 2 million clones, with just under 95% seen just once and 0.9% to 1.3% held by the top ten. Terminally differentiated effector memory CD45RA+ cells were excluded by CCR7 positive selection of CD45RO-negative cells. V dropped 4 bases and J dropped 3; count of bases not matched to a gene: 5. Germline V lookup: CDR1 MDHEN, CDR2 SYDVKM. The CDR3 contains 16 residues. The chain uses TRBV28 and TRBJ2-5; TRBD2 matches 13 bases. The specimen sequenced was naive CD8+ T cells sorted from blood. The TCR originated in a man aged 18 to 30 in good health. The CDR3 protein is CASSSRLAGGKETQYF. The DNA for the CDR3 is TGTGCCAGCAGTTCCCGACTAGCGGGGGGAAAAGAGACCCAGTACTTC.